The rows below give T cell receptor beta chains drawn from one sample of a study of T-cell reconstitution after alpha-beta-depleted transplantation in children. In TCRdb, the PCR reads were re-called with MiXCR into one record per CDR3 protein. The sample consists of around 60,000 distinct CDR3 sequences, 40% to 45% of them appearing once. Sequencing used PBMCs, mostly from graft donor cells, obtained 360 days after TCRalphabeta/CD19-depleted stem cell transplant. The receptors here all came from a male patient between 5 and 17 years old who had a stem cell transplant for acute lymphoblastic leukemia, so the T cells may come from the graft donor. CDR3s include the opening cysteine and the closing phenylalanine or tryptophan. Each record gives: J gene, clone size, CDR3 length, D gene, V gene, CDR3 protein, CDR3 DNA. The D gene is left open where the match is weak. The size of a clone is reported for some rows only, either as once, few or many, or as a class for expanded clones.

TRBJ2-3 - 18 - TRBV9 CASSVEGRLGGRRDTQYF TGTGCCAGCAGCGTAGAGGGGCGGCTTGGGGGGCGGAGAGATACGCAGTATTTT
TRBJ1-2 - 18 - TRBV12-3/TRBV12-4 CASSFPMGLSGSVYGYTF TGTGCCAGCAGTTTTCCTATGGGCCTCTCAGGGTCGGTTTATGGCTACACCTTC
TRBJ2-1 - 15 - TRBV5-1 CASSLSGEEQGEQFF TGCGCCAGCAGCTTGTCGGGGGAGGAGCAGGGTGAGCAGTTCTTC
TRBJ2-2 - 15 TRBD2 TRBV20-1 CSARGLAGATGELFF TGCAGTGCTAGGGGACTAGCGGGAGCTACCGGGGAGCTGTTTTTT
TRBJ1-6 few 16 - TRBV4-2 CASSQDLGHYNSPLHF TGTGCCAGCAGCCAAGATCTAGGACACTATAATTCACCCCTCCACTTT
TRBJ2-7 few 17 TRBD2 TRBV5-1 CASSLESSGRGLYEQYF TGCGCCAGCAGCTTGGAATCTAGCGGGAGAGGTCTCTACGAGCAGTACTTC
TRBJ2-7 few 13 - TRBV5-4 CASSLVGYNEQYF TGTGCCAGCAGCTTGGTGGGGTACAACGAGCAGTACTTC
TRBJ2-7 - 13 - TRBV11-1 CASSRQYSYEQYF TGTGCCAGCAGCCGACAGTATTCCTACGAGCAGTACTTC
TRBJ2-7 - 13 TRBD1 TRBV20-1 CSARTGGTYEQYF TGCAGTGCTCGAACAGGGGGCACCTACGAGCAGTACTTC
TRBJ2-5 - 17 TRBD2 TRBV4-2 CASSQERAGAKQETQYF TGTGCCAGCAGCCAAGAAAGAGCGGGGGCGAAACAAGAGACCCAGTACTTC
TRBJ2-5 - 16 TRBD1 TRBV12-3/TRBV12-4 CASSTRRDRGQGTQYF TGTGCCAGCAGTACACGCCGGGACAGGGGGCAGGGGACCCAGTACTTC
TRBJ2-7 - 15 TRBD1 TRBV5-1 CASSPPGTGSYEQYF TGCGCCAGCAGCCCGCCCGGGACAGGTTCCTACGAGCAGTACTTC
TRBJ1-5 - 15 - TRBV19 CASSIIRSGNQPQHF TGTGCCAGTAGTATTATCAGGTCTGGCAATCAGCCCCAGCATTTT
TRBJ2-3 - 15 - TRBV7-9 CASSQGEGGTDTQYF TGTGCCAGCAGCCAAGGCGAAGGGGGCACAGATACGCAGTATTTT
TRBJ1-4 - 14 TRBD1 TRBV7-2 CASSPDRADEKLFF TGTGCCAGCAGCCCGGACAGGGCTGATGAAAAACTGTTTTTT
TRBJ2-1 - 15 - TRBV7-2 CASSLDGASVNEQFF TGTGCCAGCAGCTTAGATGGGGCTAGCGTCAATGAGCAGTTCTTC
TRBJ2-2 - 19 TRBD1 TRBV12-3/TRBV12-4 CASSLTRTGGGSSTGELFF TGTGCCAGCAGTCTGACTAGGACAGGGGGCGGATCTAGCACCGGGGAGCTGTTTTTT
TRBJ2-1 - 13 TRBD1 TRBV20-1 CSALQGTYNEQFF TGCAGTGCCCTACAGGGGACCTACAATGAGCAGTTCTTC
TRBJ1-1 - 18 - TRBV12-3/TRBV12-4 CASSFGIRQERSGTEAFF TGTGCCAGCAGTTTTGGGATCCGACAGGAAAGGAGTGGGACTGAAGCTTTCTTT
TRBJ2-3 - 15 TRBD1 TRBV29-1 CSVGDRVGWADTQYF TGCAGCGTCGGGGACAGGGTAGGTTGGGCAGATACGCAGTATTTT
TRBJ2-7 - 15 - TRBV11-1 CASSLVGVGAYEQYF TGTGCCAGCAGCTTAGTGGGAGTCGGGGCCTACGAGCAGTACTTC
TRBJ2-5 few 15 TRBD2 TRBV4-2 CASSPRTSLEETQYF TGTGCCAGCAGCCCGCGGACTAGTCTAGAGGAGACCCAGTACTTC
TRBJ1-3 - 14 - TRBV7-9 CASSLETKGNTIYF TGTGCCAGCAGCTTGGAGACAAAGGGAAACACCATATATTTT
TRBJ2-2 - 17 TRBD2 TRBV20-1 CSARVRTSVSNTGELFF TGCAGTGCTAGAGTGCGGACTAGCGTTTCGAACACCGGGGAGCTGTTTTTT
TRBJ2-2 - 13 - TRBV7-9 CASLRGDTGELFF TGTGCCAGCCTGAGAGGGGACACCGGGGAGCTGTTTTTT
TRBJ2-7 - 16 TRBD2 TRBV9 CASSPGTSGSSYEQYF TGTGCCAGCAGCCCAGGGACTAGCGGGAGCTCCTACGAGCAGTACTTC
TRBJ2-1 - 13 - TRBV19 CASRQSSYNEQFF TGTGCCAGTCGCCAGAGCTCCTACAATGAGCAGTTCTTC
TRBJ2-2 - 14 TRBD2 TRBV27 CASSFGGGSGELFF TGTGCCAGCAGTTTCGGCGGGGGGTCCGGGGAGCTGTTTTTT